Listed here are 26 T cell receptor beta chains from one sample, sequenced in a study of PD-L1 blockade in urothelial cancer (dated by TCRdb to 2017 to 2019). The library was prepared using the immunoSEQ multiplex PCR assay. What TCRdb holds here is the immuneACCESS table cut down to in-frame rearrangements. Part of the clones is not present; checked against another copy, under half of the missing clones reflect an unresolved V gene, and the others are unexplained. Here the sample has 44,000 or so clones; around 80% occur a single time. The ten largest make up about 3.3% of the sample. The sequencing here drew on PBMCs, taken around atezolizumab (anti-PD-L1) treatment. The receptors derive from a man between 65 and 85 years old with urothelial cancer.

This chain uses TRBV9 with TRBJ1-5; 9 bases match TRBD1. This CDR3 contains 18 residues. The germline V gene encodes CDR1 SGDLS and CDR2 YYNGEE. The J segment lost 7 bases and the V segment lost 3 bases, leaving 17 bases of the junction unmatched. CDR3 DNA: TGTGCCAGCAGCGCCCGTCAAGTGGGACAGGGTATGGACCAGCCCCAGCATTTT. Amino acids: CASSARQVGQGMDQPQHF.

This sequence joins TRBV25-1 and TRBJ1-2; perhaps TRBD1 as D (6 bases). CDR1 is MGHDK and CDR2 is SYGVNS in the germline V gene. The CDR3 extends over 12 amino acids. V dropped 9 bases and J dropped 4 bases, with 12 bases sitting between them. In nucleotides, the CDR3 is TGTGCCAGACAGGGTGATTGCTATGGCTACACCTTC. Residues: CARQGDCYGYTF.

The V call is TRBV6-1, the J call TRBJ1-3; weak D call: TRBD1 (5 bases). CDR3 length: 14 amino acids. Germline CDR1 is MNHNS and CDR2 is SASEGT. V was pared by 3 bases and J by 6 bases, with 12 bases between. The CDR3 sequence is CASSEARALNTIYF. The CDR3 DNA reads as TGTGCCAGCAGTGAGGCCAGGGCACTAAACACCATATATTTT.

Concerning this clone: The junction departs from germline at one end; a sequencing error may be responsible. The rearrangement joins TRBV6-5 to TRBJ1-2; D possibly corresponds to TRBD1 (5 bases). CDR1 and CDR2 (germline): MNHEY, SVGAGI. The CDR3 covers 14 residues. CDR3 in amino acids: CASRLLGGDYGYTF. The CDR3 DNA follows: TGTGCCAGCAGACTCCTAGGAGGGGACTACGGCTACACCTTC.

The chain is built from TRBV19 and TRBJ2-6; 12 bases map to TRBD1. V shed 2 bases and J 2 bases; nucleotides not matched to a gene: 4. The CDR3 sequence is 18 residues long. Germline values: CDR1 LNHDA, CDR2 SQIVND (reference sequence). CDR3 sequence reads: CASSITGTGGTGANVLTF. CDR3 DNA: TGTGCCAGTAGTATAACCGGGACAGGGGGCACTGGGGCCAACGTCCTGACTTTC.

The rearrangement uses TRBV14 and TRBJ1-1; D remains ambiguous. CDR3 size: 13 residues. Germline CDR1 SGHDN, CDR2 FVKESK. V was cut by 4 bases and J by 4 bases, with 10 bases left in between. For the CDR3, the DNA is TGTGCCAGCAGCCCTTATAGTGGCACTGAAGCTTTCTTT. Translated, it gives CASSPYSGTEAFF.

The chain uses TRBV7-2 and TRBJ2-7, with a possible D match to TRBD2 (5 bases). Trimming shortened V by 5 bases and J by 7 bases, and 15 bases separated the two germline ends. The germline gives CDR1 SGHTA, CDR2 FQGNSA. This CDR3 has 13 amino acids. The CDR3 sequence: CASSPRGPGEQYF. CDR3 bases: TGTGCCAGCAGCCCCCGAGGGCCGGGGGAGCAGTACTTC.

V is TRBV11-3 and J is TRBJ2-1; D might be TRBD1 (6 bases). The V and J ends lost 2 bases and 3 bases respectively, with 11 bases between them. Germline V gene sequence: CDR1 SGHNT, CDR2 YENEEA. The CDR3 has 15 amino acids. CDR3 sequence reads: CASSLTGNFYNEQFF. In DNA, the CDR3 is TGTGCCAGCAGCTTAACAGGGAACTTCTACAATGAGCAGTTCTTC.

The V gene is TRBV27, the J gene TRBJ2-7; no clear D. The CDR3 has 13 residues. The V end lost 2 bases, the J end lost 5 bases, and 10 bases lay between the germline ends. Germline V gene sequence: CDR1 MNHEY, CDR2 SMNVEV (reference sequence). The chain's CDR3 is CASSLNYYHEQYF. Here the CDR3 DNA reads TGTGCCAGCAGTTTAAACTACTACCACGAGCAGTACTTC.

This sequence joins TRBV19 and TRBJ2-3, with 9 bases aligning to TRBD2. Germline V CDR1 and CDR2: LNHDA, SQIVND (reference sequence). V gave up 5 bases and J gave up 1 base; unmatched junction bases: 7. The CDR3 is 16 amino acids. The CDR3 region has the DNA TGTGCCAGTAGTGGGCTACTAGCGGGCGGCACAGATACGCAGTATTTT. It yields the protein CASSGLLAGGTDTQYF.

CDR3 in DNA: TGCGCCAGCACCCCGGGGGGGCGAGGTGGAAACACCATATATTTT. Residues: CASTPGGRGGNTIYF. The chain links TRBV5-1 to TRBJ1-3, with a weak D call TRBD1 (6 bases). Trimming shortened V by 6 bases and J by 3 bases, and 16 bases separated the two germline ends. The CDR3 is made up of 15 amino acids. The V gene's germline CDR1 is SGHRS and CDR2 YFSETQ.

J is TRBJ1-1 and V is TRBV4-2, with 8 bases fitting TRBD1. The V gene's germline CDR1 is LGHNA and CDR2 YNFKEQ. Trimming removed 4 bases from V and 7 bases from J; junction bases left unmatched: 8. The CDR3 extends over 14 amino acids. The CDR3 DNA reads TGTGCCAGCAGCCTTCAAGGACAGGGTAATGAAGCTTTCTTT. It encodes CASSLQGQGNEAFF.

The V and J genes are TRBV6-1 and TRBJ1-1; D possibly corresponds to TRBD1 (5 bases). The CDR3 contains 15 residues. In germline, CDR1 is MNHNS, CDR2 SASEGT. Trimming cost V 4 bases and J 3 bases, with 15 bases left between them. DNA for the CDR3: TGTGCCAGCAGTGCGACCTGGGGCGCGGACACTGAAGCTTTCTTT. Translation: CASSATWGADTEAFF.

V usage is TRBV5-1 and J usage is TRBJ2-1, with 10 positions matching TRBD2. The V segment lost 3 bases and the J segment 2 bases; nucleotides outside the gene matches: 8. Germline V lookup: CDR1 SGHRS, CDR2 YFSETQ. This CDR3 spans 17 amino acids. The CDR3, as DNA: TGCGCCAGCAGCTCCCGTGGACTAGCGGTAACCTACAATGAGCAGTTCTTC. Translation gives CASSSRGLAVTYNEQFF.

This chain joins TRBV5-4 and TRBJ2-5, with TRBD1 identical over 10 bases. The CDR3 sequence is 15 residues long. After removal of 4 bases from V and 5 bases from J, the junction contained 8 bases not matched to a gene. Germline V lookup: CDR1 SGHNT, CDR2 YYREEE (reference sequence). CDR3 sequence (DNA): TGTGCCAGCAGCCAGGGACAGGGGTCCTTTGAGACCCAGTACTTC. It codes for CASSQGQGSFETQYF.

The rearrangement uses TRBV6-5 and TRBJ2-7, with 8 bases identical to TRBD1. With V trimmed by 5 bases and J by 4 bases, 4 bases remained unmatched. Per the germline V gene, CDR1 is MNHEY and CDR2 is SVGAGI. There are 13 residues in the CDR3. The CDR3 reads CASSNGQGYEQYF. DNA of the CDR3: TGTGCCAGCAGTAACGGACAGGGTTACGAGCAGTACTTC.

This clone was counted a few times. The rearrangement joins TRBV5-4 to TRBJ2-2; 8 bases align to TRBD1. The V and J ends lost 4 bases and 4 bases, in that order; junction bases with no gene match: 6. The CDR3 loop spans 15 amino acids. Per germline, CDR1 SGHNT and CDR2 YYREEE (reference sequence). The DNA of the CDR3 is TGTGCCAGCAGCCCCCAGGGGGCCGGCACCGGGGAGCTGTTTTTT. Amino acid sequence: CASSPQGAGTGELFF.

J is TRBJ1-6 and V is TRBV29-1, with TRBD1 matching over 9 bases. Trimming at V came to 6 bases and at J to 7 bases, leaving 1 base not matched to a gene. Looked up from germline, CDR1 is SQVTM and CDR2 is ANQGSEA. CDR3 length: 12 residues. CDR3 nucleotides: TGCAGCGTGGGGACAGGGAATTCACCCCTCCACTTT. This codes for CSVGTGNSPLHF.

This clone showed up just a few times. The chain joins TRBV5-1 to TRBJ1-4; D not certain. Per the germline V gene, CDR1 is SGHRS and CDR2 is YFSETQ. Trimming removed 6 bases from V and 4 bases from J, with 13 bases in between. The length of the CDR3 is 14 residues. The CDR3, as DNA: TGCGCCAGCACGAGGGTAGGAGTTAATGAAAAACTGTTTTTT. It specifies CASTRVGVNEKLFF.

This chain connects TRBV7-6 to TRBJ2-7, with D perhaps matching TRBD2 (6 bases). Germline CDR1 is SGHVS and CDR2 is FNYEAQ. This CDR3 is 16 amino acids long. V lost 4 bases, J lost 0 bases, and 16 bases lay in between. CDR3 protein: CASSYSAEGSSYEQYF. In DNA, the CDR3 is TGTGCCAGCAGCTATTCAGCGGAGGGGAGCTCCTACGAGCAGTACTTC.

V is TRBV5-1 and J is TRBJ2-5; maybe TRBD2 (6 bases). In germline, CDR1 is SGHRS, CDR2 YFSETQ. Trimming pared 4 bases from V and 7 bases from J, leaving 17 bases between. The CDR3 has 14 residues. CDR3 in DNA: TGCGCCAGCAGCCCCGACGGTTCCGGGGGGACCCAGTACTTC. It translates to CASSPDGSGGTQYF.

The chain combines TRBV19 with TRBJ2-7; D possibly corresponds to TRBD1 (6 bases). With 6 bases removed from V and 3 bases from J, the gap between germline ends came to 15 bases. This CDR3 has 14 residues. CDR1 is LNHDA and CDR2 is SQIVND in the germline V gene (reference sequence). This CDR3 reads CASSLQGTLYEQYF. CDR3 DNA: TGTGCCAGTAGCCTCCAGGGGACCCTCTACGAGCAGTACTTC.

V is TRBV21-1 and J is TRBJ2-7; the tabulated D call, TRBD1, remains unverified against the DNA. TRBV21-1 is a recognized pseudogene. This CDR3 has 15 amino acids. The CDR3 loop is CASSKLRNSSYEQYF. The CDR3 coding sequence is TGTGCCAGCAGCAAACTACGAAACAGCTCCTACGAGCAGTACTTC.

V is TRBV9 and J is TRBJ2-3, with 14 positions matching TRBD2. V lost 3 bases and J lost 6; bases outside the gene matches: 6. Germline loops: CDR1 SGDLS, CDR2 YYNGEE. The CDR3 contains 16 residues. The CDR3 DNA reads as TGTGCCAGCAGCGCCGGACTAGCGGGGGGATTGGATACGCAGTATTTT. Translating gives CASSAGLAGGLDTQYF.

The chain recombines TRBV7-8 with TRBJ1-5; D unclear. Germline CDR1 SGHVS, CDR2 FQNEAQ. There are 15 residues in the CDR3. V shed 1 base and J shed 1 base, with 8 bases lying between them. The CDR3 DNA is TGTGCCAGCAGCTTAGAACAGAGAAGCAATCAGCCCCAGCATTTT. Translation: CASSLEQRSNQPQHF.

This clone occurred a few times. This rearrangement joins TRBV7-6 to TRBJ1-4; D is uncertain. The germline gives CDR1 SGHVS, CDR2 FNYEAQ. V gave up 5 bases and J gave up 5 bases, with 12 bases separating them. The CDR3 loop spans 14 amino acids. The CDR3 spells CASSLNERNEKLFF. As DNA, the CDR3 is TGTGCCAGCAGCCTCAACGAGAGGAATGAAAAACTGTTTTTT.